This T cell receptor (beta chain) appears in the sequencing data of a study of shared clonotypes between healthy human individuals. About the study: Every donor yielded three CD4 naive, three CD4 memory, two CD8 naive and one CD8 memory plate. The study's findings and limits: Rarefaction showed sorted-subset sequencing was incomplete despite large depth. The study found about 5% of naive CD4 clonotypes shared across several donors. Sampling involved blood alone; tissue repertoires likely differ.

Clones were read by immunoSEQ multiplex PCR, and TCRdb kept only the in-frame ones, dropping some. Of 450,000 to 700,000 clones in the sample, 95% to 96% were seen once. Naive CD8 isolation took CD45RO-negative cells positively selected for CCR7 and excluded terminally differentiated effector memory CD45RA+ cells. The CDR3 is 13 amino acids. Germline V gives CDR1 SGHNT, CDR2 YYREEE (reference sequence). The V end lost 3 bases, the J end lost 5 bases, and 11 bases lay between the germline ends. To note about this clone: As yet, its antigen is unknown.

The chain uses TRBV5-4 and TRBJ2-5, with a possible D match to TRBD2 (5 bases). The sample taken for sequencing was naive CD8+ T cells sorted from blood. The TCR was taken from a woman aged 30 to 39 in good health. This CDR3 reads CASSYAAAETQYF. The CDR3, as DNA: TGTGCCAGCAGCTATGCAGCGGCGGAGACCCAGTACTTC.